A selection of T cell receptor beta chains follows, all from one sample in a study of blood T cell repertoires in COVID-19. Some clones are missing from TCRdb's copy, which holds only in-frame ones; the method was immunoSEQ multiplex PCR. The sample carries approximately 110,000 clones, around 84% recorded once. Material: peripheral blood. The receptors were gathered from a woman at least 80 years old with active or convalescent COVID-19. The CDR3 runs from the conserved cysteine through the conserved F or W. A D gene is named only where the DNA matches it firmly. Size is stated for part of the rows, as once, few or many counts, or as a class when the clone is expanded.

j_call: TRBJ2-6; d_call: NA; clone_size: NA; cdr3_length: 14; v_call: TRBV28; cdr3_aa: CASNQGSGANVLTF; cdr3_nt: TGTGCCAGCAACCAGGGTTCCGGGGCCAACGTCCTGACTTTC
j_call: TRBJ2-5; d_call: NA; clone_size: NA; cdr3_length: 13; v_call: TRBV7-7; cdr3_aa: CASSLGPRETQYF; cdr3_nt: TGTGCTAGCAGCTTAGGCCCCAGAGAGACCCAGTACTTC
j_call: TRBJ1-2; d_call: TRBD1; clone_size: few; cdr3_length: 16; v_call: TRBV5-8; cdr3_aa: CASSLEGGQGNYGYTF; cdr3_nt: TGTGCCAGCAGCTTGGAGGGGGGACAGGGCAACTATGGCTACACCTTC
j_call: TRBJ2-6; d_call: TRBD1; clone_size: NA; cdr3_length: 15; v_call: TRBV6-6; cdr3_aa: CASSYQGAGANVLTF; cdr3_nt: TGTGCCAGCAGTTATCAGGGGGCTGGGGCCAACGTCCTGACTTTC
j_call: TRBJ1-6; d_call: NA; clone_size: NA; cdr3_length: 14; v_call: TRBV9; cdr3_aa: CASSVEAGRSPLHF; cdr3_nt: TGTGCCAGCAGCGTAGAGGCAGGGCGGTCACCCCTCCACTTT
j_call: TRBJ1-1; d_call: NA; clone_size: NA; cdr3_length: 12; v_call: TRBV5-1; cdr3_aa: CASSLRGTEAFF; cdr3_nt: TGCGCCAGCAGCTTGAGAGGAACTGAAGCTTTCTTT
j_call: TRBJ1-5; d_call: TRBD1; clone_size: NA; cdr3_length: 16; v_call: TRBV7-9; cdr3_aa: CASSFDGTGGNQPQHF; cdr3_nt: TGTGCCAGCAGCTTCGACGGGACAGGGGGCAATCAGCCCCAGCATTTT
j_call: TRBJ2-2; d_call: NA; clone_size: NA; cdr3_length: 13; v_call: TRBV30; cdr3_aa: CAWTRGDVGELFF; cdr3_nt: TGTGCCTGGACCAGGGGGGACGTCGGGGAGCTGTTTTTT
j_call: TRBJ1-5; d_call: NA; clone_size: few; cdr3_length: 12; v_call: TRBV7-9; cdr3_aa: CASSQSGQPQHF; cdr3_nt: TGTGCCAGCAGCCAATCAGGGCAGCCCCAGCATTTT
j_call: TRBJ2-3; d_call: NA; clone_size: NA; cdr3_length: 13; v_call: TRBV7-2; cdr3_aa: CASSFGGTDTQYF; cdr3_nt: TGTGCCAGCAGCTTCGGGGGTACAGATACGCAGTATTTT
j_call: TRBJ1-2; d_call: NA; clone_size: NA; cdr3_length: 13; v_call: TRBV9; cdr3_aa: CASSVTQNYGYTF; cdr3_nt: TGTGCCAGCAGCGTAACACAAAACTATGGCTACACCTTC
j_call: TRBJ1-2; d_call: NA; clone_size: NA; cdr3_length: 14; v_call: TRBV10-3; cdr3_aa: CAISESFGADGYTF; cdr3_nt: TGTGCCATCAGTGAGTCGTTTGGGGCGGATGGCTACACCTTC
j_call: TRBJ2-5; d_call: NA; clone_size: NA; cdr3_length: 13; v_call: TRBV5-6; cdr3_aa: CASSLGAGWVQYF; cdr3_nt: TGTGCCAGCAGCTTGGGGGCAGGGTGGGTCCAGTACTTC
j_call: TRBJ2-1; d_call: TRBD2; clone_size: NA; cdr3_length: 17; v_call: TRBV6-1; cdr3_aa: CASSAGLAGGPVDEQFF; cdr3_nt: TGTGCCAGCAGTGCCGGACTAGCGGGAGGGCCGGTAGATGAGCAGTTCTTC
j_call: TRBJ2-5; d_call: TRBD2; clone_size: NA; cdr3_length: 15; v_call: TRBV9; cdr3_aa: CASSKRLAGRETQYF; cdr3_nt: TGTGCCAGCAGCAAGAGACTAGCGGGCCGAGAGACCCAGTACTTC
j_call: TRBJ1-6; d_call: NA; clone_size: NA; cdr3_length: 12; v_call: TRBV5-1; cdr3_aa: CASSSPGSPLHF; cdr3_nt: TGCGCCAGCAGCTCCCCGGGGTCACCCCTCCACTTT
j_call: TRBJ2-1; d_call: TRBD2; clone_size: NA; cdr3_length: 17; v_call: TRBV5-4; cdr3_aa: CASSLSLAGGLSNEQFF; cdr3_nt: TGTGCCAGCAGCTTGTCGCTAGCGGGAGGATTGAGCAATGAGCAGTTCTTC
j_call: TRBJ1-3; d_call: TRBD1; clone_size: NA; cdr3_length: 16; v_call: TRBV27; cdr3_aa: CASSPNRDSGGNTIYF; cdr3_nt: TGTGCCAGCAGTCCCAACCGGGACAGTGGTGGAAACACCATATATTTT
j_call: TRBJ1-1; d_call: TRBD1; clone_size: NA; cdr3_length: 13; v_call: TRBV30; cdr3_aa: CALNRGVNTEAFF; cdr3_nt: TGTGCCTTGAACAGGGGGGTGAACACTGAAGCTTTCTTT
j_call: TRBJ2-5; d_call: TRBD2; clone_size: NA; cdr3_length: 18; v_call: TRBV20-1; cdr3_aa: CSASFSPTSGPGRRAQYF; cdr3_nt: TGCAGTGCTAGTTTTAGCCCGACTAGCGGCCCCGGGCGGAGGGCCCAGTACTTC
j_call: TRBJ2-5; d_call: TRBD1; clone_size: NA; cdr3_length: 16; v_call: TRBV11-2; cdr3_aa: CASSLGTGIMQETQYF; cdr3_nt: TGTGCCAGCAGCTTAGGGACAGGGATTATGCAAGAGACCCAGTACTTC
j_call: TRBJ2-3; d_call: NA; clone_size: NA; cdr3_length: 11; v_call: TRBV12-3/TRBV12-4; cdr3_aa: CASSYMFAQYF; cdr3_nt: TGTGCCAGCAGTTACATGTTTGCGCAGTATTTT